This TCR beta chain emerged from a study of radiotherapy plus CTLA-4 blockade in lung cancer. On the study more broadly: For approximately 19% of patients, objective responses occurred, and about 33% had disease control.

Using immunoSEQ multiplex PCR, the repertoire was profiled, and TCRdb retains in-frame clones only, with some absent. In the table there are around 90,000 clones, 83% of which are singletons. Trimming removed 0 bases from V and 6 bases from J; junction bases left unmatched: 4. The CDR3 contains 15 residues. CDR1 and CDR2 from the germline V gene are SGHTS and YDEGEE. Focal radiation plus CTLA-4 blockade with ipilimumab was given to patients with chemo-refractory metastatic non-small-cell lung cancer. Whole-study results and caveats: The authors reported that early blood T cell clone dynamics, with interferon-beta, best predicted response. TCR clones originating in tumors grew in number in blood after radiotherapy plus ipilimumab.

In regard to this clone: Antigen unknown.

The sequenced sample was peripheral blood, obtained from a patient treated with radiotherapy plus ipilimumab. The sequence derives from a human donor with non-small cell lung cancer who had stable disease on radiotherapy plus ipilimumab. J is TRBJ2-1 and V is TRBV5-8; 9 bases are a match to TRBD1. The CDR3 DNA follows: TGTGCCAGCAGCTTGGCCGGGACAGGGCGCAATGAGCAGTTCTTC. Its protein product is CASSLAGTGRNEQFF.